These 10 T cell receptor beta chains were sequenced from one sample in a study of blood T cells in healthy people across ages. The use of a sample-barcoded 5' primer and a J-beta primer mix characterized a second PCR of about 6 to 12 cycles. TCRdb fed the 5' RACE reads into MiXCR, producing one record per CDR3 protein. The sample lists 1.5 million or so distinct CDR3 sequences; approximately 40% were seen once. The sample was blood. Receptors originate from a woman between 18 and 29 years old in good health.

This clonotype was recorded a few times. The V and J genes are TRBV29-1 and TRBJ1-2; D may be TRBD1 (6 bases). This CDR3 has 12 amino acids. The V gene's germline CDR1 is SQVTM and CDR2 ANQGSEA. With 3 bases removed from V and 8 bases from J, the gap between germline ends came to 13 bases. For the CDR3, the DNA is TGCAGCGTTGAGGGGGCTACCCGGGGCTACACCTTC. Translated: CSVEGATRGYTF.

V is TRBV5-1 and J is TRBJ2-1, with 10 bases identical to TRBD2. The germline V gene has CDR1 SGHRS and CDR2 YFSETQ. J gave up 7 bases and V 3 bases, and 10 bases lay outside the gene matches. CDR3 length equals 16 residues. The CDR3 sequence: CASSWESAGGENEQFF. CDR3 DNA sequence: TGCGCCAGCAGCTGGGAATCAGCGGGAGGGGAAAATGAGCAGTTCTTC.

This clonotype has a handful of counts. This sequence joins TRBV29-1 and TRBJ2-2, with D possibly matching TRBD2 (6 bases). Germline values: CDR1 SQVTM, CDR2 ANQGSEA. The CDR3 contains 13 residues. Trimming removed 4 bases at V and 5 bases at J, with 11 bases between. The CDR3 bases are TGCAGCGTTGTCAGGGCGGGGACCGGGGAGCTGTTTTTT. It is translated as CSVVRAGTGELFF.

This clonotype was seen more than once but under ten times. The V call is TRBV6-1, the J call TRBJ1-5; 7 bases fit TRBD1. After removal of 7 bases from V and 2 bases from J, the junction contained 8 bases not matched to a gene. Germline lookup yields CDR1 MNHNS and CDR2 SASEGT. This CDR3 is built from 15 residues. The CDR3 protein is CASKAYRGGNQPQHF. The CDR3, as DNA: TGTGCCAGCAAGGCCTACAGGGGTGGCAATCAGCCCCAGCATTTT.

This chain links TRBV19 with TRBJ1-5; D gene unclear. The CDR3 length is 17 residues. Between the trimmed V and J ends, which lost 5 bases and 3 bases, there was a span of 20 bases. Per the germline V gene, CDR1 is LNHDA and CDR2 is SQIVND (reference sequence). CDR3: CASSGDWVLGDNQPQHF. CDR3 DNA: TGTGCCAGTAGTGGGGATTGGGTACTAGGTGACAATCAGCCCCAGCATTTT.

The V call is TRBV3-1, the J call TRBJ2-1; TRBD2 aligns across 9 bases. The CDR3 has 17 amino acids. V dropped 0 bases and J dropped 7; count of bases not matched to a gene: 10. CDR1 and CDR2 (germline): LGHDT, YNNKEL (reference sequence). CDR3: CASSQDLAGASHNEQFF. In DNA form, the CDR3 reads TGTGCCAGCAGCCAAGACTTAGCGGGAGCTTCCCATAATGAGCAGTTCTTC.

The chain carries TRBV18 and TRBJ2-7; no firm D call. The CDR3 consists of 15 residues. Germline loops: CDR1 KGHSH, CDR2 LQKENI. The germline V and J ends were trimmed by 6 bases and 0 bases, with 15 bases remaining between them. CDR3 in amino acids: CASSHEARSSYEQYF. The DNA of the CDR3 is TGTGCCAGCTCGCATGAGGCCCGGAGCTCCTACGAGCAGTACTTC. The full variable domain, rest sourced from reference TRBV18 and TRBJ2-7, is NAGVMQNPRHLVRRRGQEARLRCSPMKGHSHVYWYRQLPEEGLKFMVYLQKENIIDESGMPKERFSAEFPKEGPSILRIQQVVRGDSAAYFCASSHEARSSYEQYFGPGTRLTVT.

Concerning this clonotype itself: A much larger clone lies a single base off, so this may be a read error. The J gene is TRBJ2-5, the V gene TRBV4-1; D is ambiguous. V was cut by 4 bases and J by 11 bases, with 14 bases left in between. Germline loops: CDR1 MGHRA, CDR2 YSYEKL. This CDR3 is built from 12 residues. CDR3 DNA: TGCGCCAGCAGCCGGCGATACAATGAGCAGTACTTC. This translates into CASSRRYNEQYF.

CDR3 residues: CASSQDGGDEFGEQFF. CDR3 bases: TGCGCCAGCAGCCAAGATGGGGGGGACGAATTTGGTGAGCAGTTCTTC. The rearrangement uses TRBV4-1 and TRBJ2-1; 7 bases agree with TRBD2. V dropped 0 bases and J dropped 9; count of bases not matched to a gene: 11. The CDR3 has 16 amino acids. Germline loops: CDR1 MGHRA, CDR2 YSYEKL.

This clonotype turned up a few times. CDR3 residues: CASNRYQETQYF. The CDR3 bases are TGTGCCAGCAATAGGTACCAAGAGACCCAGTACTTC. J is TRBJ2-5 and V is TRBV12-3 or TRBV12-4; the D is unclear. This CDR3 is 12 amino acids long. V lost 7 bases and J 0 bases, leaving 6 bases between the germline ends.